The 6 T cell receptor beta chains given below trace back to one sample, sequenced in a study of cytomegalovirus exposure and HLA in healthy donors. 60 Vbeta and 13 Jbeta primers were used in PCR. Measured with immunoSEQ multiplex PCR; TCRdb has only the in-frame clones, and not every one. The top ten clones hold approximately 7.6% of a sample with fewer than 90,000 clones, 60% to 70% of them seen once. Sequencing was done on a sample of PBMCs. These receptors were taken from a man in his forties in good health and CMV-seropositive.

The V and J genes are TRBV7-2 and TRBJ2-7; 7 bases are a match to TRBD2. Trimming at V came to 5 bases and at J to 6 bases, leaving 10 bases not matched to a gene. CDR1 is SGHTA and CDR2 is FQGNSA in the germline V gene. The CDR3 is 14 residues long. The CDR3 sequence is CASSLRTGGGEQYF. The CDR3 DNA is TGTGCCAGCAGCCTTAGGACGGGGGGTGGCGAGCAGTACTTC.

This clone appeared once. The CDR3 region is CAISGQGANQPQHF. The CDR3 bases are TGTGCCATCAGTGGACAGGGGGCCAATCAGCCCCAGCATTTT. V usage is TRBV10-3 and J usage is TRBJ1-5; TRBD1 aligns across 10 bases. The germline gives CDR1 ENHRY, CDR2 SYGVKD. The CDR3 has 14 amino acids. The V gene end was trimmed by 4 bases and the J gene end by 3 bases; junction bases not matched to a gene: 0.

CDR3 nucleotides: TGTGCCAGCAGCTCTGGGTCGAGGTCCGGAGGAGAGACCCAGTACTTC. It is translated as CASSSGSRSGGETQYF. This chain links TRBV11-2 with TRBJ2-5; D perhaps matches TRBD2 (5 bases). Deletions cut 4 bases from V and 4 bases from J, with 19 bases between. CDR1 SGHAT and CDR2 FQNNGV come from the germline V gene. The CDR3 is 16 amino acids.

This clone has only a few counts. The chain couples TRBV6-5 to TRBJ2-1; D gene uncertain. Germline V CDR1 and CDR2: MNHEY, SVGAGI. Between the trimmed V and J ends, which lost 5 bases and 0 bases, there was a span of 11 bases. The CDR3 has 15 residues. The CDR3 sequence is CASSSDWSSYNEQFF. CDR3 bases: TGTGCCAGCAGTAGCGACTGGAGCTCCTACAATGAGCAGTTCTTC.

CDR3 in amino acids: CASSEGTGPYEQYF. The CDR3 DNA reads TGTGCCAGCAGTGAGGGGACAGGGCCCTACGAGCAGTACTTC. The chain couples TRBV2 to TRBJ2-7, with TRBD1 identical over 9 bases. CDR3 length: 14 amino acids. Looked up from germline, CDR1 is SNHLY and CDR2 is FYNNEI. Losses at the gene ends were 3 bases for V and 2 bases for J; bases not matched to a gene: 2.

The rearrangement uses TRBV25-1 and TRBJ2-5; weak D call: TRBD1 (6 bases). V lost 7 bases and J lost 5, with 11 bases in between. CDR3 size: 12 residues. The germline V gene has CDR1 MGHDK and CDR2 SYGVNS. The chain's CDR3 is CASTSGAETQYF. The DNA for the CDR3 is TGTGCCAGCACCTCAGGGGCGGAGACCCAGTACTTC.